Listed below are T cell receptor beta chains from one sample, sequenced in a study of blood T cell repertoires in COVID-19. The protocol was immunoSEQ multiplex PCR, while the TCRdb copy is restricted to in-frame clones and leaves out a portion. The top ten clones hold 23% of a sample with approximately 71,000 clones, 60% to 85% of them seen once. Source material: peripheral blood. The receptors originated from a human donor in a cohort sampled during active COVID-19. CDR3s include the opening cysteine and the closing phenylalanine or tryptophan. D genes are given only for firm matches. The listing skips clone size in some rows; elsewhere it reads once, few, many or a size class.

clone_size	v_call	d_call	j_call	cdr3_nt	cdr3_aa
-	TRBV4-2	TRBD1	TRBJ2-7	TGTGCCAGCAGCCCGGGGACAGTTTCCTACGAGCAGTACTTC	CASSPGTVSYEQYF
once	TRBV14	TRBD2	TRBJ2-1	TGTGCCAGCAGCCCTCCCGGACTAGGTACGGGGAATGAGCAGTTCTTC	CASSPPGLGTGNEQFF
-	TRBV3-1/TRBV3-2	-	TRBJ1-4	TGTGCCAGCGGCCCGGGTCGCTTAGGAGAAAAACTGTTTTTT	CASGPGRLGEKLFF
few	TRBV2	TRBD2	TRBJ2-3	TGTGCCAGCTTCCGACTAGCGAGCACAGATACGCAGTATTTT	CASFRLASTDTQYF
few	TRBV6-6	-	TRBJ1-2	TGTGCCAGCAGCCTCCGCGGTGGCTACACCTTC	CASSLRGGYTF
-	TRBV24-1	-	TRBJ1-2	TGTGCCACCAGTGACCTCAGGAAAAACTATGGCTACACCTTC	CATSDLRKNYGYTF
-	TRBV2	TRBD2	TRBJ2-1	TGTGCCAGCAGCGACAGGACCGGGACTAGCGGGAGTTACGGGGGCGATGAGCAGTTCTTC	CASSDRTGTSGSYGGDEQFF
-	TRBV7-2	TRBD2	TRBJ2-7	TGTGCCAGCAGCCTTGGGGGAGGGGTGTTAGGCGAGCAGTACTTC	CASSLGGGVLGEQYF
-	TRBV6-2/TRBV6-3	-	TRBJ1-1	TGTGCCAGCAGTTACAGGGAGGTGGGTGAAGCTTTCTTT	CASSYREVGEAFF
-	TRBV19	TRBD1	TRBJ1-6	TGTGCCAGTAGTGAAACAGGGGGCATGAGTAATTCACCCCTCCACTTT	CASSETGGMSNSPLHF
-	TRBV6-5	-	TRBJ2-3	TGTGCCAGCAGCTCTCCCGGGGATACGCAGTATTTT	CASSSPGDTQYF
-	TRBV24-1	TRBD2	TRBJ2-1	TGTGCCACCAGTCGGGGGGGTTACTACAATGAGCAGTTCTTC	CATSRGGYYNEQFF
-	TRBV27	-	TRBJ1-5	TGTGCCAGCAGCCAGGGATTCGTTCAGCCCCAGCATTTT	CASSQGFVQPQHF
few	TRBV6-5	-	TRBJ2-5	TGTGCCAGCAGTAACCAGGGCGAGACCCAGTACTTC	CASSNQGETQYF
-	TRBV7-9	TRBD2	TRBJ2-1	TGTGCCAGCAGCACCGGGGGGAGGGGCAAATGGTTCTTC	CASSTGGRGKWFF
-	TRBV3-1/TRBV3-2	TRBD2	TRBJ2-3	TGTGCCAGCAGGCTAGCGGGGATTGGGGATACGCAGTATTTT	CASRLAGIGDTQYF
-	TRBV25-1	-	TRBJ2-7	TGTGCCAGCAGTGAGCCCGGGATGATTTACGAGCAGTACTTC	CASSEPGMIYEQYF
-	TRBV6-2/TRBV6-3	-	TRBJ2-7	TGTGCCAGCAGTTACGGCCCTTTTCGCGAGCAGTACTTC	CASSYGPFREQYF